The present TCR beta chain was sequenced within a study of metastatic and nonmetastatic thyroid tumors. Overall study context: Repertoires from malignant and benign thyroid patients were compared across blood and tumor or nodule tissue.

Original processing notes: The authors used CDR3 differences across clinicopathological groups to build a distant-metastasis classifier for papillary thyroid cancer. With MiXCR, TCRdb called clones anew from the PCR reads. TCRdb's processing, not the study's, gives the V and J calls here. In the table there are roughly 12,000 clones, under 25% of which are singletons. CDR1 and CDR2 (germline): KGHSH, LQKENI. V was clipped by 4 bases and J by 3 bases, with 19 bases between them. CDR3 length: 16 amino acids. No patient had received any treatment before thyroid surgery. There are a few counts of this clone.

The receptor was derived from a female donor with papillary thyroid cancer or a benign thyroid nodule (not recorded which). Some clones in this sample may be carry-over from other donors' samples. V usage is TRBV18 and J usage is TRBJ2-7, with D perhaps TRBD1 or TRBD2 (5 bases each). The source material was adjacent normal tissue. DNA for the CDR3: TGTGCCAGCTCACAACTACCGGGACCGGGTAACTACGAGCAGTACTTC. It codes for CASSQLPGPGNYEQYF.